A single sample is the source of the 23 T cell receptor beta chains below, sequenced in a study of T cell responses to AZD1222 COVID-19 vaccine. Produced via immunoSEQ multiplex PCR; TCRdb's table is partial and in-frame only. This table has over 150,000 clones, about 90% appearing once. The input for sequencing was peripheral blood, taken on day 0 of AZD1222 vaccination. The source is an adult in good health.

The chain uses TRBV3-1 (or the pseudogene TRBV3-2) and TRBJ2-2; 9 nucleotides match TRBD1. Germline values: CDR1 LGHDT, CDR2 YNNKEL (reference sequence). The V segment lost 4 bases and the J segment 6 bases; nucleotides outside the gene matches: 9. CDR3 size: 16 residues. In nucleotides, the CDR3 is TGTGCCAGCAGCCCGTCTCGAACAGGGGGCTCCGGGGAGCTGTTTTTT. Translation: CASSPSRTGGSGELFF.

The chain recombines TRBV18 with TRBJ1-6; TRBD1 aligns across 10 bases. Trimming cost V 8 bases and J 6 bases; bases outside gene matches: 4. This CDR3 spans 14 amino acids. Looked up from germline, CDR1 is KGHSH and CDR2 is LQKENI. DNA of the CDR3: TGTGCCAGCACGACAGGGGGCAGTAATTCACCCCTCCACTTT. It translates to CASTTGGSNSPLHF.

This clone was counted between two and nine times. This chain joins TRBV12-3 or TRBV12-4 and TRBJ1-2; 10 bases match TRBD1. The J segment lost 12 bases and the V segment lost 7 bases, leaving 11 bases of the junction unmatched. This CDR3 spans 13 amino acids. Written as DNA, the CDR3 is TGTGCCAGCACTCGGGACAGGGGTAAAGGGGACACCTTC. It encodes CASTRDRGKGDTF.

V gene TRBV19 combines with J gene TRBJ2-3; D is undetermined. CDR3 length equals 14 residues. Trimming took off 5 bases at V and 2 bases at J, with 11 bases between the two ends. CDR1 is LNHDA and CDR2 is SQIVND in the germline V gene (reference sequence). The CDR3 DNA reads TGTGCCAGTAGTCCCGGACCCTCCACAGATACGCAGTATTTT. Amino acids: CASSPGPSTDTQYF.

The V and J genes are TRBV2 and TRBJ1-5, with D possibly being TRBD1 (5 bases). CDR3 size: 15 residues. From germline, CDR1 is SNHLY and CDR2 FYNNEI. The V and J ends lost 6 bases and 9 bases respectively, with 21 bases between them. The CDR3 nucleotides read TGTGCCAGCAGCCTCCTTTACATGGTGGGACGGCCCCAGCATTTT. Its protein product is CASSLLYMVGRPQHF.

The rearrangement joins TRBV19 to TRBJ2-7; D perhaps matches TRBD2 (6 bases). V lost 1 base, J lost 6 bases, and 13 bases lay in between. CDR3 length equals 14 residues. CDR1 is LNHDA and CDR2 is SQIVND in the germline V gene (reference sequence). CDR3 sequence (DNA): TGTGCCAGTAGTATAGTCCACGGGGGACGCGAGCAGTACTTC. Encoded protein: CASSIVHGGREQYF.

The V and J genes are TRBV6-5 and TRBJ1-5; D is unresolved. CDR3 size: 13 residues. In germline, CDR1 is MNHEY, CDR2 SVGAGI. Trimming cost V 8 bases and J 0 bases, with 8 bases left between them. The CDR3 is CASRENSNQPQHF. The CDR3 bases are TGTGCCAGCCGAGAAAATAGCAATCAGCCCCAGCATTTT.

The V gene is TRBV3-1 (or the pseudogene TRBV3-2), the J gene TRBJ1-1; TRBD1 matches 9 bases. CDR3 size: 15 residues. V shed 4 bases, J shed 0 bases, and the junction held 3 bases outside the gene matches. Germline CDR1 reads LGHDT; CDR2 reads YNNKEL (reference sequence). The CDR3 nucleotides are TGTGCCAGCAGCCCGGACAGGGGAATGAACACTGAAGCTTTCTTT. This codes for CASSPDRGMNTEAFF.

For the CDR3, the DNA is TGTGCCAGCAGCAGGACAGGTTCGCAAAACATTCAGTACTTC. Protein product: CASSRTGSQNIQYF. The gene calls are TRBV7-2 and TRBJ2-4; 7 bases align to TRBD1. Germline V gene lookup returns CDR1 SGHTA and CDR2 FQGNSA. V gave up 5 bases and J gave up 5 bases; unmatched junction bases: 6. The CDR3 length is 14 residues.

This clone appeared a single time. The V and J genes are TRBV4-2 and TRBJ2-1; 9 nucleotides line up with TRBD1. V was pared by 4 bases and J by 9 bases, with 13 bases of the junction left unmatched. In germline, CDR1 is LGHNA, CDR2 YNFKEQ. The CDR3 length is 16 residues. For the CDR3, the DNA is TGTGCCAGCAGCCGGGAGGTTAGACAGGGGGAGGGTGAGCAGTTCTTC. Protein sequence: CASSREVRQGEGEQFF.

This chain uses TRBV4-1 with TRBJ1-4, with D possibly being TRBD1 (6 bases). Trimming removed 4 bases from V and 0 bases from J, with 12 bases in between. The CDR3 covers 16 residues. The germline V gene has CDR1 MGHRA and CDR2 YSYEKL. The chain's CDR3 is CASSRNRGATNEKLFF. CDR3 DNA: TGCGCCAGCAGCCGAAATAGGGGGGCAACTAATGAAAAACTGTTTTTT.

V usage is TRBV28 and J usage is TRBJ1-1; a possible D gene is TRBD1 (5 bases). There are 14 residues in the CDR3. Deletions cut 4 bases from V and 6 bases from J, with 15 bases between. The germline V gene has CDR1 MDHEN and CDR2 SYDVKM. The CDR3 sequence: CASSSAVGAAEAFF. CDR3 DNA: TGTGCCAGCAGTTCCGCAGTAGGGGCCGCTGAAGCTTTCTTT.

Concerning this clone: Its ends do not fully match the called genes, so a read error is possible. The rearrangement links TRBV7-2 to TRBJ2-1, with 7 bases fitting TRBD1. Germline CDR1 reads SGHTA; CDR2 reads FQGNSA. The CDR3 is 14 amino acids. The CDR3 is CASSLGLQGEPQVF. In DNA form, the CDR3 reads TGTGCCAGCAGCCTGGGTTTGCAGGGGGAGCCTCAGGTCTTC.

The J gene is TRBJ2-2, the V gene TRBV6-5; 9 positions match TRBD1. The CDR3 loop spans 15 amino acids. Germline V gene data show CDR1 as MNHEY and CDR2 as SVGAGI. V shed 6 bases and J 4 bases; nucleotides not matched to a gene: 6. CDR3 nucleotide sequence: TGTGCCAGCAGCGACGTGACAGGGGGCACCGGGGAGCTGTTTTTT. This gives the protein CASSDVTGGTGELFF.

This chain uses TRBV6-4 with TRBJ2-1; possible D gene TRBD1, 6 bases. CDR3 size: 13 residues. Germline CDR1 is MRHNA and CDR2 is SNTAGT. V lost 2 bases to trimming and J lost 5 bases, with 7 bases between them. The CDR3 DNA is TGTGCCAGCAGTGACCGGGACAACAATGAGCAGTTCTTC. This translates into CASSDRDNNEQFF.

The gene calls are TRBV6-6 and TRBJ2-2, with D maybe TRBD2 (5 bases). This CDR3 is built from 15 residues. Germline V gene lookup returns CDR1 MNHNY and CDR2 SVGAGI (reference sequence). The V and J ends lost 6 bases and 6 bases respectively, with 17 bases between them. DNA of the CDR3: TGTGCCAGCAGCGACTCGAGGACTCGGGCCGGGGAGCTGTTTTTT. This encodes CASSDSRTRAGELFF.

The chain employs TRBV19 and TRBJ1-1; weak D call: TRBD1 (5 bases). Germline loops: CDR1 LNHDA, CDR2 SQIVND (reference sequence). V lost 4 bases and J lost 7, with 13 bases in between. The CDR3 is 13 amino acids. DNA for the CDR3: TGTGCCAGTAGTAACCTAGACAGCTATGAAGCTTTCTTT. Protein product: CASSNLDSYEAFF.

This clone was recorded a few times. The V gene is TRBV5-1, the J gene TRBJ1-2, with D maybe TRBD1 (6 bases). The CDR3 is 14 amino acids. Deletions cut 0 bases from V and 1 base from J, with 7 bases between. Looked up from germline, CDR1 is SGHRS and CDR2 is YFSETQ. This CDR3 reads CASSLGDINYGYTF. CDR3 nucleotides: TGCGCCAGCAGCTTGGGGGACATTAACTATGGCTACACCTTC.

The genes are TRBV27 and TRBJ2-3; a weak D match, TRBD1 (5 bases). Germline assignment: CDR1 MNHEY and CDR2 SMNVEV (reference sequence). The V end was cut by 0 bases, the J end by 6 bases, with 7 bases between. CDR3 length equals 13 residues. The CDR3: CASSLSQVDTQYF. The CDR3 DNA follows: TGTGCCAGCAGTTTATCACAGGTGGATACGCAGTATTTT.

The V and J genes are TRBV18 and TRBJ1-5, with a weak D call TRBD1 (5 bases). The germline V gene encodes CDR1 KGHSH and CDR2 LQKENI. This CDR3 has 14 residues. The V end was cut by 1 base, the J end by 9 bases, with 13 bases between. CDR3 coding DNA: TGTGCCAGCTCACCACGGGACCGCGATGCGCCCCAGCATTTT. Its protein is CASSPRDRDAPQHF.

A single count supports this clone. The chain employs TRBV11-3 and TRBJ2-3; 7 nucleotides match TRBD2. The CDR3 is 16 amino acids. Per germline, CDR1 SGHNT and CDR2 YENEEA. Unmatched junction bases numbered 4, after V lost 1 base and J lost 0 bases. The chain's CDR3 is CASSLGGSGSTDTQYF. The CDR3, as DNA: TGTGCCAGCAGCTTAGGGGGTAGCGGGAGCACAGATACGCAGTATTTT.

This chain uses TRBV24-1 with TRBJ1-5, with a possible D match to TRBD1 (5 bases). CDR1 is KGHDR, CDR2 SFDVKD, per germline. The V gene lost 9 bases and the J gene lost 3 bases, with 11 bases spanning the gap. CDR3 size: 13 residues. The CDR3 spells CATRGTANQPQHF. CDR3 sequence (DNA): TGTGCCACCCGGGGGACGGCCAATCAGCCCCAGCATTTT.

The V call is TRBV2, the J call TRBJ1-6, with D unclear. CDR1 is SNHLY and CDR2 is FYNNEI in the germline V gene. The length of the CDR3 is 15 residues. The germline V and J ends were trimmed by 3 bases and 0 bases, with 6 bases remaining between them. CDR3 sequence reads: CASSDLGSYNSPLHF. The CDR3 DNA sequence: TGTGCCAGCAGTGACTTGGGCTCCTATAATTCACCCCTCCACTTT.